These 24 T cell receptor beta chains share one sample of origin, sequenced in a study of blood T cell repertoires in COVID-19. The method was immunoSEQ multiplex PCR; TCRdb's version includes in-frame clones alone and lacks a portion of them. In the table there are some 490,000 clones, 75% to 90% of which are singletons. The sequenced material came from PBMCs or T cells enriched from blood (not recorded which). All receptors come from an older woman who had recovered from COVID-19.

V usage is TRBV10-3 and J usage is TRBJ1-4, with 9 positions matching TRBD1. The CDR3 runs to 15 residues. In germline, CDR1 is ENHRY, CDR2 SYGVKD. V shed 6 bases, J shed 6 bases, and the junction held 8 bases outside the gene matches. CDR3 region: CAIRSGTGNHEKLFF. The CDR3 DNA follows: TGTGCCATCAGGTCCGGGACAGGGAATCATGAAAAACTGTTTTTT.

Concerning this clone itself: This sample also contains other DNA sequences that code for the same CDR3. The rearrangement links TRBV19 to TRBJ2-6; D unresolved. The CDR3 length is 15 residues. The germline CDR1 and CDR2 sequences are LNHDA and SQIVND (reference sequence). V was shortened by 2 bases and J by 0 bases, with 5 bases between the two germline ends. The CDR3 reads CASSIWASGANVLTF. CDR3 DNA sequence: TGTGCCAGTAGTATATGGGCCTCTGGGGCCAACGTCCTGACTTTC. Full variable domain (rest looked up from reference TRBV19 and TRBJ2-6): DGGITQSPKYLFRKEGQNVTLSCEQNLNHDAMYWYRQDPGQGLRLIYYSQIVNDFQKGDIAEGYSVSREKKESFPLTVTSAQKNPTAFYLCASSIWASGANVLTFGAGSRLTVL.

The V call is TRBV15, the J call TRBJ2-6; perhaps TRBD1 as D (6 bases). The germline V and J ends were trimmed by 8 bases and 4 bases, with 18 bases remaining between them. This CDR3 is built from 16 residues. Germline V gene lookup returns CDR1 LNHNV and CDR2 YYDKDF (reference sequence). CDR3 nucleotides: TGTGCCACCGGCAACAGGGACGCCGCAGGGGCCAACGTCCTGACTTTC. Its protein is CATGNRDAAGANVLTF.

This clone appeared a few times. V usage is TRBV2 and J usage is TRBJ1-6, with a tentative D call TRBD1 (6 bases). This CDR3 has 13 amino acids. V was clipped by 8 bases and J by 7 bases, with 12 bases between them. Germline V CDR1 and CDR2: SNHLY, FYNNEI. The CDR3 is CASQGYGNSPLHF. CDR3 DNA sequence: TGTGCCAGCCAGGGGTACGGCAATTCACCCCTCCACTTT.

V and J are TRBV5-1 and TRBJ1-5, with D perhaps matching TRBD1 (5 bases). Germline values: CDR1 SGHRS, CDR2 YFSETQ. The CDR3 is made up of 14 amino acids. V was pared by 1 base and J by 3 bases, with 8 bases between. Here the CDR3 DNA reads TGCGCCAGCAGCTTGTTAGGGGACAATCAGCCCCAGCATTTT. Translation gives CASSLLGDNQPQHF.

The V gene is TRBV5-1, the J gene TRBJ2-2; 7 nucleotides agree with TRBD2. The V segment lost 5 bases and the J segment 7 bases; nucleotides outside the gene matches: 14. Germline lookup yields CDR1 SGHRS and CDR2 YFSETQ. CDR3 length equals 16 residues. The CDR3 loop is CASSSFGGIPFGELFF. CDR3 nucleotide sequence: TGCGCCAGCAGTTCTTTCGGGGGGATACCCTTCGGGGAGCTGTTTTTT.

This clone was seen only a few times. The CDR3 loop reads CASSPMQGNTEAFF. The CDR3 DNA follows: TGTGCCAGCAGCCCAATGCAGGGCAACACTGAAGCTTTCTTT. This chain links TRBV11-2 with TRBJ1-1; a weak D match, TRBD1 (5 bases). Trimming stripped 5 bases from V and 2 bases from J, with 12 bases between. CDR1 and CDR2 from the germline V gene are SGHAT and FQNNGV. The CDR3 extends over 14 amino acids.

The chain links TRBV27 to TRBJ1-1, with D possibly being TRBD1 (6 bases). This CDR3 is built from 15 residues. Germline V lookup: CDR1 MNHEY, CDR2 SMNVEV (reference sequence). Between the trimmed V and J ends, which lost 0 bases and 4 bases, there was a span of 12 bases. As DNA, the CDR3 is TGTGCCAGCAGTTTATCGATTACAGGGACCACTGAAGCTTTCTTT. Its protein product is CASSLSITGTTEAFF.

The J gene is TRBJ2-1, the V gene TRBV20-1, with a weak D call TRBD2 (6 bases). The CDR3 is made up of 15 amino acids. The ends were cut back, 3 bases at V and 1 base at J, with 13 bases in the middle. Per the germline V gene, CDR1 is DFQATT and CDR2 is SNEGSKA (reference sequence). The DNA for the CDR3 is TGCAGTGCTAGTCCTAGAGGAGGGTCCTACAATGAGCAGTTCTTC. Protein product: CSASPRGGSYNEQFF.

The CDR3 sequence: CASSLSPGELFF. The CDR3 coding sequence is TGTGCCAGCAGCTTATCTCCCGGGGAGCTGTTTTTT. The chain recombines TRBV9 with TRBJ2-2; D gene unclear. The V end was cut by 4 bases, the J end by 6 bases, with 7 bases between. Germline CDR1 reads SGDLS; CDR2 reads YYNGEE. The CDR3 covers 12 residues.

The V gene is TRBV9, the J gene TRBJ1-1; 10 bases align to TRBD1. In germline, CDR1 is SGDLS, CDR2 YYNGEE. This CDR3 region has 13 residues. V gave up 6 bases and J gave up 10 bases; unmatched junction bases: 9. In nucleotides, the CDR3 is TGTGCCAGCAACCCGACAGGGGGCCTCTCAGCTTTCTTT. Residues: CASNPTGGLSAFF.

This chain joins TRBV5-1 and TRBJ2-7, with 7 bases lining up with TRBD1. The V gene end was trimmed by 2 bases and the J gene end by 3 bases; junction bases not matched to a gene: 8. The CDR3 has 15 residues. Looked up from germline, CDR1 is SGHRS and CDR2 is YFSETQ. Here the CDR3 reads CASSLGTALRYEQYF. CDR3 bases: TGCGCCAGCAGCTTAGGGACAGCCCTTCGCTACGAGCAGTACTTC.

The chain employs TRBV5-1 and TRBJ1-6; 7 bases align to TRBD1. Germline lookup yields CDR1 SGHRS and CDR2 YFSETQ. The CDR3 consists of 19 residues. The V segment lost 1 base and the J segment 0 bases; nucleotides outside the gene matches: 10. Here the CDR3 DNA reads TGCGCCAGCAGCTTGACAGGGGAAAAAGACACCTCCTATAATTCACCCCTCCACTTT. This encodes CASSLTGEKDTSYNSPLHF.

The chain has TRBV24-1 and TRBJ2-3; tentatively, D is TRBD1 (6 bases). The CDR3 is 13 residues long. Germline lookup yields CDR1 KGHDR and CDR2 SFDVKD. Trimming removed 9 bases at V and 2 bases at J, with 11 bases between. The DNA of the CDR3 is TGTGCCACCTCCCAGGGGATCACAGATACGCAGTATTTT. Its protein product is CATSQGITDTQYF.

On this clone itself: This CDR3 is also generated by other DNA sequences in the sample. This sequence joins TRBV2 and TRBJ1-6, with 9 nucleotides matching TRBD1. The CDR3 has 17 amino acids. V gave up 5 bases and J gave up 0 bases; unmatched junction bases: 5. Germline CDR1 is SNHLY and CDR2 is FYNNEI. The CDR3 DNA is TGTGCCAGCAGTCCCGACAGGGGGAGCTCCTATAATTCACCCCTCCACTTT. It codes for CASSPDRGSSYNSPLHF.

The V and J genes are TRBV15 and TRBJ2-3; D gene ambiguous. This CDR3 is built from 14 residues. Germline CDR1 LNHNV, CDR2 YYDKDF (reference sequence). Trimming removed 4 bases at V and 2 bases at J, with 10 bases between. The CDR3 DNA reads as TGTGCCACCAGCATAAGTAGACACACAGATACGCAGTATTTT. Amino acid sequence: CATSISRHTDTQYF.

CDR3 nucleotide sequence: TGTGCCAGCAGTCCACATACAGCTAATGAAAAACTGTTTTTT. Amino acid sequence: CASSPHTANEKLFF. The chain is built from TRBV2 and TRBJ1-4, with D unresolved. Germline values: CDR1 SNHLY, CDR2 FYNNEI. V was clipped by 5 bases and J by 3 bases, with 10 bases between them. The CDR3 length is 14 residues.

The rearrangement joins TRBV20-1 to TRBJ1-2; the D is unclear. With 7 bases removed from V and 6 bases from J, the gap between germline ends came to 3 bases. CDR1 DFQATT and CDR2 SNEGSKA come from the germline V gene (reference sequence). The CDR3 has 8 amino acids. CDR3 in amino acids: CSGDGYTF. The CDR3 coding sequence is TGCAGTGGAGATGGCTACACCTTC.

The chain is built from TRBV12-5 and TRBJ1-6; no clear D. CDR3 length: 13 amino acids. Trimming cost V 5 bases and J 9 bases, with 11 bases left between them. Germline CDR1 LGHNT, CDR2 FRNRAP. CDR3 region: CASGILSGSPLHF. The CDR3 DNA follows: TGTGCTAGTGGTATCCTCAGTGGTTCACCCCTCCACTTT.

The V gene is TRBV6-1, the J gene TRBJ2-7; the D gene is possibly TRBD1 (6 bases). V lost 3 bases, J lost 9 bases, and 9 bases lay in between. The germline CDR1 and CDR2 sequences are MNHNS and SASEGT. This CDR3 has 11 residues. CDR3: CASSDQTGQYV. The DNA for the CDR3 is TGTGCCAGCAGTGATCAGACAGGGCAGTACGTC.

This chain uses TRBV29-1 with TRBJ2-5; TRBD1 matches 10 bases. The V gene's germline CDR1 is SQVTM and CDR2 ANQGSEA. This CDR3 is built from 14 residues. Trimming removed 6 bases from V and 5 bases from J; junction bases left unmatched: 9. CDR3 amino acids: CSVPGQGRWETQYF. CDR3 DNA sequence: TGCAGCGTCCCGGGACAGGGGAGGTGGGAGACCCAGTACTTC.

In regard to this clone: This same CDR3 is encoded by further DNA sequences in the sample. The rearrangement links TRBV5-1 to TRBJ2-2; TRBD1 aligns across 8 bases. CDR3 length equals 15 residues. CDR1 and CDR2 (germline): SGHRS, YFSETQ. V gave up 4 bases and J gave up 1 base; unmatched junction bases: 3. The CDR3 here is CASSPTGGNTGELFF. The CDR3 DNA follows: TGCGCCAGCAGCCCTACAGGGGGGAACACCGGGGAGCTGTTTTTT.

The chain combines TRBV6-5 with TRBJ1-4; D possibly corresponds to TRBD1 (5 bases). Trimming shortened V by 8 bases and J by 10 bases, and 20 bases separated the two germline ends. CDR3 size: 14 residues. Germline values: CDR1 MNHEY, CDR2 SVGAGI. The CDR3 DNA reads TGTGCCAGCGCACCGGGACTCCTGACGGGAAAACTGTTTTTT. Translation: CASAPGLLTGKLFF.

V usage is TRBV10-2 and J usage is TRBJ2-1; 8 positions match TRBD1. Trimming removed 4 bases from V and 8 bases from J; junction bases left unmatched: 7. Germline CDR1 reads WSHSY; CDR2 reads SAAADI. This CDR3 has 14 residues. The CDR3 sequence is CASSGWDRTHEQFF. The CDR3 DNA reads TGCGCCAGCAGTGGGTGGGACAGGACCCATGAGCAGTTCTTC.